The 6 T cell receptor beta chains below come from one sample, sequenced in a study of blood T cell repertoires in COVID-19. The table came from immunoSEQ multiplex PCR; TCRdb's copy has only in-frame clones and leaves some out. The table has a few hundred thousand clones, approximately 90% seen once. What was sequenced was PBMCs or T cells enriched from blood (not recorded which). These receptors were taken from a middle-aged woman who had recovered from COVID-19.

CDR3 DNA sequence: TGCGCCAGCAGCCAAACGGGACTAGCGGTCCGGGATACGCAGTATTTT. Its translation: CASSQTGLAVRDTQYF. The chain employs TRBV4-1 and TRBJ2-3, with 11 bases fitting TRBD2. J was trimmed by 6 bases and V by 2 bases; bases with no gene match: 7. The germline V gene encodes CDR1 MGHRA and CDR2 YSYEKL. The CDR3 is made up of 16 amino acids.

The chain is built from TRBV10-2 and TRBJ1-1; D is perhaps TRBD1 (5 bases). CDR1 is WSHSY and CDR2 is SAAADI in the germline V gene. The length of the CDR3 is 13 residues. V was pared by 3 bases and J by 2 bases, with 7 bases between. The CDR3 is CASSEDRNTEAFF. CDR3 DNA: TGCGCCAGCAGTGAAGACAGAAACACTGAAGCTTTCTTT.

V gene TRBV18 combines with J gene TRBJ2-7; D may be TRBD1 (7 bases). There are 14 residues in the CDR3. Germline V gene data show CDR1 as KGHSH and CDR2 as LQKENI. Trimming cost V 5 bases and J 7 bases, with 18 bases left between them. This chain's CDR3 is CASSANRGGWEQYF. In DNA form, the CDR3 reads TGTGCCAGCTCAGCCAACAGGGGAGGTTGGGAGCAGTACTTC.

The sample holds a few counts of this clone. The chain recombines TRBV29-1 with TRBJ2-5; 7 bases match TRBD1. J gave up 1 base and V 6 bases, and 2 bases lay outside the gene matches. The CDR3 covers 12 residues. Germline assignment: CDR1 SQVTM and CDR2 ANQGSEA. As DNA, the CDR3 is TGCAGCGTGCGACAGGGCCAAGAGACCCAGTACTTC. Its translation is CSVRQGQETQYF.

On this clone itself: Other DNA sequences in this specimen translate into the identical CDR3. CDR3 nucleotide sequence: TGTGCCAGCAGTTCTCAGGGTAACTATGGCTACACCTTC. Protein product: CASSSQGNYGYTF. The V call is TRBV28, the J call TRBJ1-2; a weak D match, TRBD1 (5 bases). The CDR3 is 13 amino acids. Trimming pared 4 bases from V and 1 base from J, leaving 7 bases between. Germline V gives CDR1 MDHEN, CDR2 SYDVKM.

The chain has TRBV3-1 (or the pseudogene TRBV3-2) and TRBJ1-3; D is undetermined. Trimming left V 5 bases short and J 5 bases short, with 22 bases between. This CDR3 comprises 17 residues. Looked up from germline, CDR1 is LGHDT and CDR2 is YNNKEL (reference sequence). Here the CDR3 DNA reads TGTGCCAGCAGCGGGCCAACTCCCATACACGCACGAAACACCATATATTTT. This encodes CASSGPTPIHARNTIYF.